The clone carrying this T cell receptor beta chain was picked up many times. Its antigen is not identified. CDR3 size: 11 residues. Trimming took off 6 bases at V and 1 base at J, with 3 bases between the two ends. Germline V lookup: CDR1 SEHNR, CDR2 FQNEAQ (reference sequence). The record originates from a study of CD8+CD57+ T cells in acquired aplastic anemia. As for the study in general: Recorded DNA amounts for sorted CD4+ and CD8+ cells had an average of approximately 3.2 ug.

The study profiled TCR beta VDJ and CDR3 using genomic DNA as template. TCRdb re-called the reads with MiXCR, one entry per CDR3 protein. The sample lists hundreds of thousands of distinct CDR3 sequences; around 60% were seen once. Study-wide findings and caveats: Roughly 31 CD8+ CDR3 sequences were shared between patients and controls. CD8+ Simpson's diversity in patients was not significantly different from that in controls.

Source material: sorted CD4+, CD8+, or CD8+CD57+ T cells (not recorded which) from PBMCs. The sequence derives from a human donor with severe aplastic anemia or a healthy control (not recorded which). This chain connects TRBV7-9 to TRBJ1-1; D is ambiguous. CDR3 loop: CASRGNTEAFF. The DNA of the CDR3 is TGTGCCAGCAGAGGGAACACTGAAGCTTTCTTT.